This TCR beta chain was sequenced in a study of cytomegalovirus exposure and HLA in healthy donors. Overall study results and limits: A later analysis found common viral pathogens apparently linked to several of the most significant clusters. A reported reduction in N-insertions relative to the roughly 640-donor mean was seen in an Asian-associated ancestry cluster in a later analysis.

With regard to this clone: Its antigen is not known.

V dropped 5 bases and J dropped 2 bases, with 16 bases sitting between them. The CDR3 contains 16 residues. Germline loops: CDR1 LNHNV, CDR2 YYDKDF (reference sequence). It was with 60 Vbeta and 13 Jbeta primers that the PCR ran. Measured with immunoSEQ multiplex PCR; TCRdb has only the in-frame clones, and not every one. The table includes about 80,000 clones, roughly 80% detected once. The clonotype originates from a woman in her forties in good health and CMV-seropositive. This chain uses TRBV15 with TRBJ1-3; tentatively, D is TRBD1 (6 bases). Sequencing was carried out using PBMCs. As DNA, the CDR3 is TGTGCCACCAGCGCCGGGAGGGGGGTAACTGGAAACACCATATATTTT. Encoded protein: CATSAGRGVTGNTIYF.